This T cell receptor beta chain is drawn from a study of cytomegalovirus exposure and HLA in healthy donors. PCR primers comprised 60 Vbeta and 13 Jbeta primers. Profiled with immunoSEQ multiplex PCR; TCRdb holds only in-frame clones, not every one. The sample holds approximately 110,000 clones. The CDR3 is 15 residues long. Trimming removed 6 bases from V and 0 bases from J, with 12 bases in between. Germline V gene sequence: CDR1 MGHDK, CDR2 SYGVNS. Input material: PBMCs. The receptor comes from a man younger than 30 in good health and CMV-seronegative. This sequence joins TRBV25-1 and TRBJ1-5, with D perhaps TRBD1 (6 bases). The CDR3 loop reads CASRVDRLSNQPQHF. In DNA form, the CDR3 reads TGTGCCAGCAGAGTGGACAGACTTAGCAATCAGCCCCAGCATTTT.